The T cell receptor (beta chain) described here comes from a study of shared clonotypes between healthy human individuals. Across the whole study: With ages of 18 to 49, the donors were a couple of women and a few men. Three plates each covered CD4 naive and memory; CD8 naive two, CD8 memory one.

Assay: immunoSEQ multiplex PCR; the TCRdb copy retains only in-frame clones and omits some. There are 1.4 million to 1.5 million clones in the sample; about 96% occur only once, and 0.95% to 1.5% lies in the top ten. In this sample, this clone turned up once. Antigen unknown. The same CDR3 can be traced to other DNA sequences in this sample. Points from the study as a whole: The small donor group covered limited genetic and exposure diversity.

The sequencing sample was made of naive CD4+ T cells sorted from blood. Subset specified: CD45RA+ positively selected. The TCR originated in a man younger than 45 in good health.

This chain's CDR3 is CASSVSGANVLTF. The CDR3 nucleotides are TGTGCCAGCTCAGTCTCTGGGGCCAACGTCCTGACTTTC. The chain recombines TRBV18 with TRBJ2-6, with D hard to call. CDR3 length: 13 residues. The germline gives CDR1 KGHSH, CDR2 LQKENI. Trimming took 5 bases from V and 0 from J, leaving 2 bases between them.